The 26 T cell receptor beta chains below were found in one sample sequenced in a study of blood T cell repertoires in COVID-19 (dated by TCRdb to 2019 to 2021). Library generation was performed with the immunoSEQ multiplex PCR assay. TCRdb mirrors the immuneACCESS table, restricted to in-frame sequences. Some clones are absent from its copies; in checked studies, under half trace to an unresolved V gene, and the reason for the others is unknown. The sample table records tens of thousands of clones; 75% to 90% of these occur just once. The ten most abundant clones make up roughly a fifth of the sample. Material for sequencing was peripheral blood. Receptors were obtained from an elderly woman with COVID-19, enrolled during active disease.

The chain couples TRBV19 to TRBJ1-1; D gene unclear. Germline V gene data show CDR1 as LNHDA and CDR2 as SQIVND (reference sequence). V shed 0 bases and J shed 8 bases, with 10 bases lying between them. This CDR3 has 13 amino acids. The DNA for the CDR3 is TGTGCCAGTAGTATAGATGTGGGCCTGGAAGCTTTCTTT. This encodes CASSIDVGLEAFF.

The sample holds one count of this clone. The chain recombines TRBV19 with TRBJ2-7; D may be TRBD1 (5 bases). This CDR3 is 12 amino acids long. CDR1 and CDR2 (germline): LNHDA, SQIVND (reference sequence). Trimming stripped 4 bases from V and 3 bases from J, with 7 bases between. CDR3 in amino acids: CASSSTGYEQYF. Here the CDR3 DNA reads TGTGCCAGTAGTAGCACAGGCTACGAGCAGTACTTC.

The chain links TRBV28 to TRBJ2-5; 7 nucleotides align to TRBD2. There are 14 residues in the CDR3. Germline CDR1 MDHEN, CDR2 SYDVKM. V shed 6 bases, J shed 6 bases, and the junction held 10 bases outside the gene matches. The CDR3 protein is CASSPSGRGKTQYF. The CDR3 DNA reads TGTGCCAGCAGCCCGTCGGGGCGGGGGAAGACCCAGTACTTC.

J is TRBJ2-7 and V is TRBV4-1; 7 bases agree with TRBD2. V lost 4 bases to trimming and J lost 6 bases; unmatched junction nucleotides: 6. Germline V gene lookup returns CDR1 MGHRA and CDR2 YSYEKL. This CDR3 contains 13 residues. CDR3 in DNA: TGCGCCAGCAGCCTAGCGGGTGGGGGCGAGCAGTACTTC. This codes for CASSLAGGGEQYF.

A single count supports this clone. This chain uses TRBV18 with TRBJ1-3; 7 bases match TRBD1. The CDR3 runs to 14 residues. Looked up from germline, CDR1 is KGHSH and CDR2 is LQKENI. The trim removed 1 base at V and 6 bases at J, leaving 3 bases unmatched. The CDR3 DNA reads TGTGCCAGCTCACCACAGGGGGCGGCAAACACCATATATTTT. Its protein is CASSPQGAANTIYF.

The chain links TRBV7-8 to TRBJ2-7, with D perhaps TRBD1 (6 bases). This CDR3 spans 14 amino acids. V was pared by 1 base and J by 0 bases, with 7 bases between. The germline V gene encodes CDR1 SGHVS and CDR2 FQNEAQ. CDR3 bases: TGTGCCAGCAGCTTAGAAGGGGGCTCCTACGAGCAGTACTTC. Translation: CASSLEGGSYEQYF.

V is TRBV7-2 and J is TRBJ2-7; 9 positions match TRBD1. V shed 5 bases, J shed 3 bases, and the junction held 5 bases outside the gene matches. Germline V CDR1 and CDR2: SGHTA, FQGNSA. This CDR3 is built from 14 residues. This CDR3 is CASSPPGQGYEQYF. CDR3 nucleotide sequence: TGTGCCAGCAGCCCCCCGGGACAGGGCTACGAGCAGTACTTC. Combining the CDR3 with reference TRBV7-2 and TRBJ2-7 gives the whole variable domain GAGVSQSPSNKVTEKGKDVELRCDPISGHTALYWYRQSLGQGLEFLIYFQGNSAPDKSGLPSDRFSAERTGGSVSTLTIQRTQQEDSAVYLCASSPPGQGYEQYFGPGTRLTVT.

The rearrangement links TRBV30 to TRBJ1-2; 7 nucleotides agree with TRBD1. The CDR3 runs to 15 residues. CDR1 GTSNPN and CDR2 SVGIG come from the germline V gene (reference sequence). V was pared by 2 bases and J by 3 bases, with 9 bases of the junction left unmatched. The DNA of the CDR3 is TGTGCCTGGAGTCCCCCGGACAGGAATGACTATGGCTACACCTTC. This sequence encodes CAWSPPDRNDYGYTF.

This chain uses TRBV10-3 with TRBJ2-5; D might be TRBD1 (6 bases). The V gene's germline CDR1 is ENHRY and CDR2 SYGVKD. The CDR3 covers 14 residues. Trimming cost V 3 bases and J 5 bases, with 13 bases left between them. The CDR3 DNA is TGTGCCATCAGTGAAAAAGGGGGTAGGGAGACCCAGTACTTC. It yields the protein CAISEKGGRETQYF.

The gene calls are TRBV19 and TRBJ1-6; 9 bases are shared with TRBD1. The CDR3 runs 18 residues. The germline V gene encodes CDR1 LNHDA and CDR2 SQIVND (reference sequence). The V gene end was trimmed by 4 bases and the J gene end by 0 bases; junction bases not matched to a gene: 7. The CDR3 bases are TGTGCCAGTAGTAAGGACAGGGGTTCCGGCTCCTATAATTCACCCCTCCACTTT. It codes for CASSKDRGSGSYNSPLHF.

This chain joins TRBV30 and TRBJ2-3, with D possibly TRBD2 on 6 matching bases. From germline, CDR1 is GTSNPN and CDR2 SVGIG (reference sequence). Deletions cut 0 bases from V and 8 bases from J, with 18 bases between. The CDR3 sequence is 15 residues long. The CDR3 nucleotides are TGTGCCTGGAGTGTGGTCGGGCGGGGTGGTGCTACGCAGTATTTT. This gives the protein CAWSVVGRGGATQYF. Variable domain in full (rest from reference TRBV30 and TRBJ2-3): SQTIHQWPATLVQPVGSPLSLECTVEGTSNPNLYWYRQAAGRGLQLLFYSVGIGQISSEVPQNLSASRPQDRQFILSSKKLLLSDSGFYLCAWSVVGRGGATQYFGPGTRLTVL.

The chain is built from TRBV6-5 and TRBJ2-3; 8 nucleotides agree with TRBD2. The CDR3 loop spans 16 amino acids. Germline V gene lookup returns CDR1 MNHEY and CDR2 SVGAGI. J gave up 5 bases and V 4 bases, and 11 bases lay outside the gene matches. The CDR3 sequence is CASSSPAGASGDTQYF. Here the CDR3 DNA reads TGTGCCAGCAGTTCTCCAGCGGGGGCCTCTGGAGATACGCAGTATTTT.

The J gene is TRBJ1-2, the V gene TRBV10-1; no firm D call. Trimming removed 3 bases at V and 5 bases at J, with 13 bases between. The CDR3 length is 14 residues. Looked up from germline, CDR1 is WNHNN and CDR2 is SYGVQD (reference sequence). CDR3 in DNA: TGCGCCAGCAGTGACCAGAAGGCGGGTTATGGCTACACCTTC. Amino acids: CASSDQKAGYGYTF.

This clone was counted once. The chain carries TRBV6-2 or TRBV6-3 and TRBJ2-1; perhaps TRBD1 as D (6 bases). V lost 0 bases, J lost 5 bases, and 14 bases lay in between. Germline CDR1 is MNHEY and CDR2 is SVGEGT. The CDR3 length is 16 residues. The DNA for the CDR3 is TGTGCCAGCAGTTACTCGAGACAGGTTTTAAACAATGAGCAGTTCTTC. It yields the protein CASSYSRQVLNNEQFF.

The genes are TRBV30 and TRBJ2-6; 7 bases match TRBD2. The germline V gene has CDR1 GTSNPN and CDR2 SVGIG (reference sequence). V lost 0 bases and J lost 2; bases outside the gene matches: 4. There are 16 residues in the CDR3. The CDR3 region has the DNA TGTGCCTGGAGTGTATGGAGCGGGGCTGGGGCCAACGTCCTGACTTTC. Residues: CAWSVWSGAGANVLTF.

V is TRBV27 and J is TRBJ1-4; D possibly corresponds to TRBD1 (5 bases). Germline assignment: CDR1 MNHEY and CDR2 SMNVEV (reference sequence). With 1 base removed from V and 6 bases from J, the gap between germline ends came to 12 bases. The CDR3 loop spans 15 amino acids. The CDR3: CASSLLGIGDEKLFF. DNA of the CDR3: TGTGCCAGCAGTTTATTAGGGATAGGGGATGAAAAACTGTTTTTT.

The table lists this clone with a few counts. The V call is TRBV5-3, the J call TRBJ2-1, with 7 bases identical to TRBD1. TRBV5-3 is known as an ORF, though its function is uncertain. The CDR3 consists of 17 residues. After removal of 1 base from V and 5 bases from J, the junction contained 12 bases not matched to a gene. CDR3 sequence: CARSLISRDSLNNEQFF. The CDR3 DNA reads TGTGCCAGAAGCTTGATATCACGGGACAGCCTAAACAATGAGCAGTTCTTC.

The chain uses TRBV7-2 and TRBJ1-1; TRBD1 might be the D (5 bases). This CDR3 region has 14 residues. Trimming removed 5 bases at V and 4 bases at J, with 14 bases between. Germline lookup yields CDR1 SGHTA and CDR2 FQGNSA. The DNA for the CDR3 is TGTGCCAGCAGCCCAGCGGGGGTTGGCACTGAAGCTTTCTTT. Translation gives CASSPAGVGTEAFF.

The genes are TRBV29-1 and TRBJ1-1; D is ambiguous. This CDR3 is 14 amino acids long. Trimming removed 7 bases from V and 0 bases from J, with 15 bases in between. The germline V gene has CDR1 SQVTM and CDR2 ANQGSEA. For the CDR3, the DNA is TGCAGCGCCCGGGAAGTATACATGAACACTGAAGCTTTCTTT. Translated, it gives CSAREVYMNTEAFF.

This sequence joins TRBV18 and TRBJ1-1; 8 nucleotides align to TRBD1. Germline lookup yields CDR1 KGHSH and CDR2 LQKENI. The CDR3 spans 13 residues. V trimming: 7 bases; J trimming: 7 bases; junction bases outside the gene matches: 8. The CDR3 region has the DNA TGTGCCAGCTTCCCGGACAGGGCAATTGAAGCTTTCTTT. Translated, it gives CASFPDRAIEAFF. Complete variable domain (other parts from reference TRBV18 and TRBJ1-1): NAGVMQNPRHLVRRRGQEARLRCSPMKGHSHVYWYRQLPEEGLKFMVYLQKENIIDESGMPKERFSAEFPKEGPSILRIQQVVRGDSAAYFCASFPDRAIEAFFGQGTRLTVV.

The chain carries TRBV7-2 and TRBJ1-5; a weak D match, TRBD1 (6 bases). This CDR3 spans 13 amino acids. Deletions cut 2 bases from V and 7 bases from J, with 9 bases between. CDR1 is SGHTA and CDR2 is FQGNSA in the germline V gene. CDR3 region: CASSLTQGQPQHF. The CDR3 DNA sequence: TGTGCCAGCAGCTTAACACAGGGACAGCCCCAGCATTTT.

This clone was detected only once. The V call is TRBV7-8, the J call TRBJ1-2, with 7 nucleotides matching TRBD1. The CDR3 covers 13 residues. The V gene end was trimmed by 5 bases and the J gene end by 8 bases; junction bases not matched to a gene: 8. Germline-derived CDR1 and CDR2 are SGHVS and FQNEAQ. The CDR3 sequence: CASSQQGRRGYTF. The CDR3 DNA reads TGTGCCAGCAGCCAACAGGGGAGGAGGGGCTACACCTTC.

J is TRBJ1-1 and V is TRBV12-5; 8 bases are shared with TRBD1. V was pared by 0 bases and J by 11 bases, with 5 bases of the junction left unmatched. The CDR3 spans 13 residues. Germline V lookup: CDR1 LGHNT, CDR2 FRNRAP. CDR3: CASGLVPGGAAFF. The CDR3 nucleotides read TGTGCTAGTGGTTTGGTACCAGGGGGCGCGGCTTTCTTT.

In DNA, the CDR3 is TGCGCCAGCAGCTTACAGGGGGCTGGCACCGGGGAGCTGTTTTTT. Protein: CASSLQGAGTGELFF. This chain connects TRBV5-1 to TRBJ2-2; TRBD1 matches 9 bases. The CDR3 is made up of 15 amino acids. Germline V gene lookup returns CDR1 SGHRS and CDR2 YFSETQ. J lost 4 bases, V lost 2 bases, and 3 bases had no gene match.

This clone was seen more than once but under ten times. The genes are TRBV30 and TRBJ1-5; 8 positions match TRBD1. The CDR3 loop spans 13 amino acids. The germline V gene encodes CDR1 GTSNPN and CDR2 SVGIG (reference sequence). Unmatched junction bases numbered 3, after V lost 2 bases and J lost 6 bases. The CDR3 spells CAWSTGGGQPQHF. In DNA, the CDR3 is TGTGCCTGGAGTACAGGGGGAGGTCAGCCCCAGCATTTT. Filled out from reference TRBV30 and TRBJ1-5, the complete variable domain reads SQTIHQWPATLVQPVGSPLSLECTVEGTSNPNLYWYRQAAGRGLQLLFYSVGIGQISSEVPQNLSASRPQDRQFILSSKKLLLSDSGFYLCAWSTGGGQPQHFGDGTRLSIL.

The V and J genes are TRBV4-1 and TRBJ2-7, with D perhaps matching TRBD2 (7 bases). The germline CDR1 and CDR2 sequences are MGHRA and YSYEKL. There are 16 residues in the CDR3. Between the trimmed V and J ends, which lost 1 base and 0 bases, there was a span of 13 bases. The chain's CDR3 is CASSQVGGGVSYEQYF. The CDR3 DNA reads as TGCGCCAGCAGCCAAGTAGGCGGGGGCGTCTCCTACGAGCAGTACTTC.